This TCR beta chain emerged from a study of shared clonotypes between healthy human individuals. Study summary: For every donor, three CD4 naive, three CD4 memory, two CD8 naive and one CD8 memory plates were used.

Each subset's genomic DNA was shared equally among a number of immunoSEQ plates. The repertoire was sequenced with immunoSEQ multiplex PCR; TCRdb's copy has only in-frame clones and lacks some. The sample contains some 2,100,000 clones, nearly 97% of which appear only once. Each donor was a Caucasian adult residing in Nashville, Tennessee. CDR3 size: 15 residues. Deletions cut 6 bases from V and 0 bases from J, with 12 bases between. The V gene's germline CDR1 is MNHEY and CDR2 SMNVEV (reference sequence). This clonotype originated in a man younger than 35 in good health. This chain joins TRBV27 and TRBJ2-1, with D possibly matching TRBD2 (5 bases). The sample comprised naive CD4+ T cells sorted from blood. Subset meaning: CD45RA+ positively selected. CDR3 sequence: CASRGGSHSYNEQFF. The CDR3 nucleotides read TGTGCCAGCAGGGGCGGGTCCCACTCCTACAATGAGCAGTTCTTC.